This TCR beta chain was identified in a study of cytomegalovirus exposure and HLA in healthy donors. Study-wide results and caveats: Specific recognition of CMV antigens was confirmed in vitro for a few chains (all CMV-associated).

Germline V gene lookup returns CDR1 SGDLS and CDR2 YYNGEE. The CDR3 has 13 amino acids. Sequencing used immunoSEQ multiplex PCR; TCRdb keeps in-frame clones, though not all of them. The profile covers tens of thousands of clones, with over 85% appearing a single time and 1% to 1.2% taken by the ten largest. On this clone: Its antigen is unidentified. Compared with germline, one end of the junction differs, possibly owing to a read error.

What was sequenced was PBMCs. This TCR came from a man younger than 35 in good health and CMV-seronegative. The chain recombines TRBV9 with TRBJ2-5; 7 nucleotides line up with TRBD2. The CDR3: CASNRGDQETQYF. CDR3 DNA sequence: TGTGCCAGTAACCGGGGGGACCAGGAGACCCAGTACTTC. Filled out from reference TRBV9 and TRBJ2-5, the complete variable domain reads DSGVTQTPKHLITATGQRVTLRCSPRSGDLSVYWYQQSLDQGLQFLIQYYNGEERAKGNILERFSAQQFPDLHSELNLSSLELGDSALYFCASNRGDQETQYFGPGTRLLVL.